This TCR beta chain was found in a study of blood T cell repertoires in COVID-19. Study as a whole: Sites in the United States, Italy and Spain provided acute and convalescent COVID-19 samples. The cDNA or gDNA used as material had been derived from T cells, B-cell-depleted T cells, or PBMCs.

Sequencing used immunoSEQ multiplex PCR; TCRdb keeps in-frame clones, though not all of them. The table records tens of thousands of clones, around 67% of them present only once. There are 17 residues in the CDR3. Germline lookup yields CDR1 LGHNA and CDR2 YSLEER. V was pared by 3 bases and J by 3 bases, with 17 bases between. Seattle's enrolled individuals joined amid active infection and were then monitored longitudinally. The clonotype originates from a man between 65 and 85 years old with COVID-19, enrolled during active disease. Sequenced material: peripheral blood. The chain uses TRBV4-3 and TRBJ2-2, with D tentatively TRBD2 (6 bases). CDR3 DNA sequence: TGCGCCAGCAGCCAGGAGAGCAGGGAGGAGGACACCGGGGAGCTGTTTTTT. Protein: CASSQESREEDTGELFF.